This TCR beta chain was sequenced in a study of blood T cell repertoires in COVID-19. Only a few counts were recorded for this clone. The protocol was immunoSEQ multiplex PCR, while the TCRdb copy is restricted to in-frame clones and leaves out a portion. The repertoire includes 150,000 to 200,000 clones, 85% of them detected once, and about 3.3% sits in the top ten. The TCR was taken from a human donor with acute or convalescent COVID-19. The donor label of this sample is uncertain. The specimen was peripheral blood.

The CDR3 region has the DNA TGTGCCAGCAGTTTATCGGGAGGGAATGAGCAGTTCTTC. Amino acid sequence: CASSLSGGNEQFF. The V and J genes are TRBV27 and TRBJ2-1; TRBD2 agrees at 7 bases. Trimming removed 0 bases from V and 7 bases from J; junction bases left unmatched: 0. Germline V gives CDR1 MNHEY, CDR2 SMNVEV (reference sequence). CDR3 length: 13 residues.